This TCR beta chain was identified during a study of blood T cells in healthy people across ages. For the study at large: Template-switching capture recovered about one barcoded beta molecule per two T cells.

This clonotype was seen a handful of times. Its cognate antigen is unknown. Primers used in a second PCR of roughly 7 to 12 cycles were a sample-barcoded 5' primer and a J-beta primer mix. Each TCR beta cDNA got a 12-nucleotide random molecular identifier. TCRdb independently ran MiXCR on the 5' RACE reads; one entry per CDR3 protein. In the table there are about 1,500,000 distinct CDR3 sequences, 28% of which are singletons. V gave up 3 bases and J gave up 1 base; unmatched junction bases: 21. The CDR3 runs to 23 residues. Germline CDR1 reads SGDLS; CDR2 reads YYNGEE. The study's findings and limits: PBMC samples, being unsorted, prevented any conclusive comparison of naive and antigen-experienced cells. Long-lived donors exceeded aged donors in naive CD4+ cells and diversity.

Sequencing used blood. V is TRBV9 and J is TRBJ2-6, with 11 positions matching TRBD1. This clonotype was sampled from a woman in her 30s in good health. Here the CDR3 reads CASSADPRDRGTLMGSGANVLTF. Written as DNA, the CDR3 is TGTGCCAGCAGCGCGGATCCCCGGGACAGGGGGACCCTTATGGGGTCTGGGGCCAACGTCCTGACTTTC.